The clone carrying this T cell receptor (beta chain) showed up many times. Antigen specificity is unknown. The library attached unique molecular identifiers to individual cDNA molecules. TCRdb itself ran the 5' RACE reads through MiXCR, one entry per CDR3 protein. The table records more than 140,000 distinct CDR3 sequences, 3.5% to 5% of them present only once. The germline gives CDR1 SEHNR, CDR2 FQNEAQ (reference sequence). Trimming took 4 bases from V and 12 from J, leaving 19 bases between them. CDR3 length: 14 residues. The data are from a study of human T cells and chemical hapten exposure. Study-wide background: Small discrepancies in pooled library volume mainly accounted for the varying TCR yields per sample.

RNA extraction used unfractionated whole blood as the source of total RNA. Notes on the study in general: TCRs at high frequency, those above 1 in 1000, did not change with DPC sensitization.

The V call is TRBV7-9, the J call TRBJ2-1; possible D gene TRBD2, 5 bases. The clonotype originates from a female donor in good health. The CDR3 DNA is TGTGCCAGCAGCTCCGAGAGGGCCCCGGGCGGGCAGTTCTTC. Residues: CASSSERAPGGQFF.